This T cell receptor beta chain was profiled in a study of breast tumors, draining lymph nodes, adjacent tissues. Broader study findings: Tumor T cell lymph node origin was a supported hypothesis, not proven. Most tumor T cells seemingly derive from lymph node, then expand in tumor. Tumor repertoires ranked between lymph nodes and nontumor tissue in diversity, with V and J gene preferences. Compared with basal-like, luminal-like tumors shared significantly more repertoire with nontumor tissue.

One entry per CDR3 protein, called by TCRdb with MiXCR from the multiplex PCR reads. Altogether about 130,000 distinct CDR3 sequences are present, about 20% being singletons, with the ten largest covering roughly 3.5%. Of note for this clonotype: Its antigen is still unknown.

Germline assignment: CDR1 MDHEN and CDR2 SYDVKM. V was cut by 1 base and J by 6 bases, with 4 bases left in between. The CDR3 totals 12 residues. Samples came from axillary lymph nodes draining the breast cancer. Sequenced material: axillary lymph node tissue. The chain joins TRBV28 to TRBJ1-5, with D hard to call. The sequence was obtained from a female donor with breast cancer. Some clones in this sample may be carry-over from other donors' samples. CDR3: CASSLLGQPQHF. CDR3 coding DNA: TGTGCCAGCAGTTTATTGGGTCAGCCCCAGCATTTT.